This T cell receptor beta chain was sequenced during a study of cytomegalovirus exposure and HLA in healthy donors. 13 Jbeta primers and 60 Vbeta primers were used for the PCR. Sequencing used immunoSEQ multiplex PCR; TCRdb keeps in-frame clones, though not all of them. Of about 61,000 clones in the sample, about 80% were seen once. Per germline, CDR1 SNHLY and CDR2 FYNNEI. Trimming stripped 3 bases from V and 4 bases from J, with 4 bases between. The CDR3 spans 12 residues. Study conclusions and caveats: HLA allele associations emerged for under 20,000 TCR beta sequences in a later analysis, at 0.05 false discovery rate. Among the CMV-associated chains, a few were confirmed in vitro as specific for CMV antigens. High specificity and sensitivity for cytomegalovirus status were reported for the classifier. Many donors shared some public TCRs, even though most TCR sequences were rare.

This clone was found a few times. Its antigen is not identified. The sequenced sample consisted of PBMCs. This sequence was found in a man aged 45-65 years in good health and CMV-seropositive. The chain links TRBV2 to TRBJ2-1; D is unresolved. Here the CDR3 DNA reads TGTGCCAGCAGTGAGTCTTACAATGAGCAGTTCTTC. Protein: CASSESYNEQFF.